This T cell receptor beta chain was profiled in a study of molecular identifiers for immune sequencing clone quantification. Libraries from naive CD8 cells were generated from around 18,000 to 910,000 sorted cells (with 10%, 30% or 50% RNA). A single count supports this clonotype. Given a much more abundant clone one base away, this may be a read error. The CDR3 contains 13 residues. Bulk TCR libraries were made with methods that had been previously described and with listed TCR primers. TCRdb analysed the PCR reads with MiXCR anew, one entry per CDR3 protein. The table lists hundreds of thousands of distinct CDR3 sequences, about 25% of them singletons.

The chain has TRBV21-1 and TRBJ2-1; the table assigns TRBD1, which was not confirmed against the DNA. TRBV21-1 represents a pseudogene. This sequence originates from a human donor in good health. Some libraries in this study had Jurkat cell RNA spiked in. The sample comprised naive CD8+ T cells from blood, with Jurkat cell RNA spiked in. Subset reported: FACS-sorted CD8+CD4-CCR7+CD45RA+ naive T cells. The CDR3 protein is CATLRTGSHEQFF. CDR3 coding DNA: TGTGCCACCCTAAGGACAGGGTCGCACGAGCAGTTCTTC.